The source of this T cell receptor beta chain is a study of regulatory T cells in long-lasting Graves disease. Study-wide context: Graves' cases, newly diagnosed, had used antithyroid drugs under 3 months.

Time point indicated: newly diagnosed GD, antithyroid drugs for less than 3 months. Scientists built the TCR library using RNA that was extracted from PBMCs. The TCR beta library used iRepertoire HTBI primers with Arm-PCR amplification of CDR3. MiXCR was run by TCRdb on the multiplex PCR reads, yielding one entry per CDR3 protein. This table holds 580,000 or so distinct CDR3 sequences, 15% to 20% found once. This clonotype was picked up a small number of times. These same data were also listed under a study on T cells in Graves' hyperthyroidism and ophthalmopathy. That work contributes: With the HTBI primer set, the TCR CDR3 went through a first round of RT-PCR.

The receptor comes from a man between 18 and 29 years old with Graves disease. The sequencing used peripheral blood mononuclear cells (PBMCs), collected at new diagnosis, from a patient treated with antithyroid drugs.

Here the CDR3 reads CASWTGLGSYDEQYF. The CDR3 DNA sequence: TGTGCCAGCTGGACAGGGTTAGGTTCCTACGACGAGCAGTACTTC. The V call is TRBV5-6, the J call TRBJ2-7; TRBD1 agrees at 8 bases. This CDR3 comprises 15 residues. With 7 bases clipped from V and 5 bases from J, the junction kept 14 bases outside the gene matches. The germline V gene encodes CDR1 SGHDT and CDR2 YYEEEE.